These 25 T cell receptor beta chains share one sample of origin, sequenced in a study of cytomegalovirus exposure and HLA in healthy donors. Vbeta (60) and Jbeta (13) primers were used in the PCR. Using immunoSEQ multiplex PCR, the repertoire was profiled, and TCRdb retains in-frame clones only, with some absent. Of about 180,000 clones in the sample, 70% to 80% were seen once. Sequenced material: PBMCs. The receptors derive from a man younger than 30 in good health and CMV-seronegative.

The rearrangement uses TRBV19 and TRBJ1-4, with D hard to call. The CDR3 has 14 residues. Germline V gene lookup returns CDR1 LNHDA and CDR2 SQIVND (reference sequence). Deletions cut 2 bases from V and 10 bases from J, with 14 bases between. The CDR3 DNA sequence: TGTGCCAGTAGTATAATTCCCAAAGGAGGAAAACTGTTTTTT. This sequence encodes CASSIIPKGGKLFF.

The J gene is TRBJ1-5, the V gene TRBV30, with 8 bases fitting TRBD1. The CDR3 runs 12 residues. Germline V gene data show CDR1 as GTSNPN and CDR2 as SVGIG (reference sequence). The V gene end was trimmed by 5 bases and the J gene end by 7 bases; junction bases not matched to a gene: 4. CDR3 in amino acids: CAWGQGVQPQHF. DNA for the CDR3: TGTGCCTGGGGACAGGGAGTACAGCCCCAGCATTTT.

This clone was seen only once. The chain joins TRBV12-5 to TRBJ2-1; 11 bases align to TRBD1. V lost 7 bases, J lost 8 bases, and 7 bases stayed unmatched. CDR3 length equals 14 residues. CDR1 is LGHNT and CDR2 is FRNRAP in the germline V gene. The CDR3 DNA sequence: TGTGCTAGTGAACGGGACAGGGGGTTGGATGAGCAGTTCTTC. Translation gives CASERDRGLDEQFF.

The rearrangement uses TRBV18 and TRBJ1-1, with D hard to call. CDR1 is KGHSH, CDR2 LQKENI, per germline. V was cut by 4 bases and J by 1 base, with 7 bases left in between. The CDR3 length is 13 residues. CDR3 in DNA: TGTGCCAGCTCACTTACAGCGAACACTGAAGCTTTCTTT. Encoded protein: CASSLTANTEAFF.

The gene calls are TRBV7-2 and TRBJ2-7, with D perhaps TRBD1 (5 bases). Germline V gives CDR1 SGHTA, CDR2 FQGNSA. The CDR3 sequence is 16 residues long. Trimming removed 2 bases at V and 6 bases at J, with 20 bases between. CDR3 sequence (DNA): TGTGCCAGCAGCTTACAGCAGGGTAGTCGAATTCTCGAGCAGTACTTC. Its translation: CASSLQQGSRILEQYF.

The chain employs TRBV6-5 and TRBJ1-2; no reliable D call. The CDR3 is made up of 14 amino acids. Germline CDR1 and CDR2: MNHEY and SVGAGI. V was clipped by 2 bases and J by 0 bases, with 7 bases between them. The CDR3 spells CASSYTVSNYGYTF. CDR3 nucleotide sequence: TGTGCCAGCAGTTACACGGTGTCTAACTATGGCTACACCTTC.

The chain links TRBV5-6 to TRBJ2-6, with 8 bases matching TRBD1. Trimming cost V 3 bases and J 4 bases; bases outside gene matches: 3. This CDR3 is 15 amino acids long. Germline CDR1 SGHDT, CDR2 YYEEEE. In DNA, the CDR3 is TGTGCCAGCAGCTACAGGGGGTCCGGGGCCAACGTCCTGACTTTC. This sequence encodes CASSYRGSGANVLTF. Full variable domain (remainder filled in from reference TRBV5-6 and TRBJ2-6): DAGVTQSPTHLIKTRGQQVTLRCSPKSGHDTVSWYQQALGQGPQFIFQYYEEEERQRGNFPDRFSGHQFPNYSSELNVNALLLGDSALYLCASSYRGSGANVLTFGAGSRLTVL.

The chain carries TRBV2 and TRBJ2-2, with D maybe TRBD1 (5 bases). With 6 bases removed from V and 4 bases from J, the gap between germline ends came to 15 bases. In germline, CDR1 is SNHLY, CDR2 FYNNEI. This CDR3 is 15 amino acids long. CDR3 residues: CASSVGHQITGELFF. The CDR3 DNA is TGTGCCAGCAGCGTCGGACACCAAATCACCGGGGAGCTGTTTTTT.

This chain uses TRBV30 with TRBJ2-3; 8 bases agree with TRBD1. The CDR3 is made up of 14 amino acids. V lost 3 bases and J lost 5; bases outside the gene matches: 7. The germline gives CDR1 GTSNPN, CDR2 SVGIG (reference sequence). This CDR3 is CAWSAGQGGDTQYF. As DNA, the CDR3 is TGTGCCTGGAGCGCCGGACAGGGAGGAGATACGCAGTATTTT. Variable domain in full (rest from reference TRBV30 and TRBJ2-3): SQTIHQWPATLVQPVGSPLSLECTVEGTSNPNLYWYRQAAGRGLQLLFYSVGIGQISSEVPQNLSASRPQDRQFILSSKKLLLSDSGFYLCAWSAGQGGDTQYFGPGTRLTVL.

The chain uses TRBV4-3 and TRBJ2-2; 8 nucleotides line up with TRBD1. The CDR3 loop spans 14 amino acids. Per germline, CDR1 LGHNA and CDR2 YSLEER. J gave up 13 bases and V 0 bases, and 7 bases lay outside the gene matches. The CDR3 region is CASSQDRDRSSLFF. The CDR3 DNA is TGCGCCAGCAGCCAAGATCGGGACAGGTCTTCGCTGTTTTTT.

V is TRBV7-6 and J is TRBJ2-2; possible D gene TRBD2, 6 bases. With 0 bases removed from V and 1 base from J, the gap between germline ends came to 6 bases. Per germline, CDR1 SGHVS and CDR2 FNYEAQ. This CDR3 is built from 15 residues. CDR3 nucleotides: TGTGCCAGCAGCTTAGCGGGGGGGAACACCGGGGAGCTGTTTTTT. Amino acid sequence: CASSLAGGNTGELFF.

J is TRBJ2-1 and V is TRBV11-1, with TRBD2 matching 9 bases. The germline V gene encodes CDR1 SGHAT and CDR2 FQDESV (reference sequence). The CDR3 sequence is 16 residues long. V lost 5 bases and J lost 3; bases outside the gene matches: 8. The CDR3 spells CASSNYLAGNYNEQFF. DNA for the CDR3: TGTGCCAGCAGCAACTACCTAGCGGGGAACTACAATGAGCAGTTCTTC.

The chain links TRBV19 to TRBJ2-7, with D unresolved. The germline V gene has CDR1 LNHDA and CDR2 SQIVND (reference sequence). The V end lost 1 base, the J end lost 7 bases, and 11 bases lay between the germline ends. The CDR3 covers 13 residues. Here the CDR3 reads CASSIVPAREQYF. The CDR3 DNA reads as TGTGCCAGTAGTATAGTGCCGGCGCGGGAGCAGTACTTC. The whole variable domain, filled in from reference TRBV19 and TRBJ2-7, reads DGGITQSPKYLFRKEGQNVTLSCEQNLNHDAMYWYRQDPGQGLRLIYYSQIVNDFQKGDIAEGYSVSREKKESFPLTVTSAQKNPTAFYLCASSIVPAREQYFGPGTRLTVT.

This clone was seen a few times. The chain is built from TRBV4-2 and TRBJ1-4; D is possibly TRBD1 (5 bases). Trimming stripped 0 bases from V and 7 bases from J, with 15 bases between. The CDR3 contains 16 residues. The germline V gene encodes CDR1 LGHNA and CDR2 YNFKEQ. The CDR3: CASSQDIGGKAEKLFF. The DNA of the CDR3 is TGTGCCAGCAGCCAAGATATTGGGGGGAAGGCTGAAAAACTGTTTTTT.

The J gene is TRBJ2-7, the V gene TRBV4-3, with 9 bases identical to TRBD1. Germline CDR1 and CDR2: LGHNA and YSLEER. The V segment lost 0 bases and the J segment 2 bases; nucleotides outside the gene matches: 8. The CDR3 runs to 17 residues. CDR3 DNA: TGCGCCAGCAGCCAAGATCCCCCGACAGGGGGTCCCTACGAGCAGTACTTC. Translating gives CASSQDPPTGGPYEQYF.

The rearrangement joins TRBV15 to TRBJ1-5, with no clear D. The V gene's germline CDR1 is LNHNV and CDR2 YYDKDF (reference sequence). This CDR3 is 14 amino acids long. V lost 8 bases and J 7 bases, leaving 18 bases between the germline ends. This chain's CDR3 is CATASREGNQPQHF. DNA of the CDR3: TGTGCCACCGCCTCCCGGGAGGGTAACCAGCCCCAGCATTTT.

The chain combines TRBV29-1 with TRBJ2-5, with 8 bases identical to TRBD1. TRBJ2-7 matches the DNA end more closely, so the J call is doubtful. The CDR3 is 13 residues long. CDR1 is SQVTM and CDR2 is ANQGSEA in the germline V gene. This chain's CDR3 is CSAMDRADYEQYF. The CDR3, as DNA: TGCAGCGCGATGGACAGGGCGGACTACGAGCAGTACTTC.

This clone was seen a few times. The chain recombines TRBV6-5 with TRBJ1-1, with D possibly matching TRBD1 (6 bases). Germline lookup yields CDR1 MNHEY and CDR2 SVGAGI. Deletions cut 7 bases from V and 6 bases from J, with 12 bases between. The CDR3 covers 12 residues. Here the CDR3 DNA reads TGTGCCAGCACCCCCCCAGGGGCTGAAGCTTTCTTT. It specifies CASTPPGAEAFF.

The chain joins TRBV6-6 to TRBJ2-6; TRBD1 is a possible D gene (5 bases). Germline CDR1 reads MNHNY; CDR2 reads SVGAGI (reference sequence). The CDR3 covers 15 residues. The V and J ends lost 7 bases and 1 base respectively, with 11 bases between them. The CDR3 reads CASKIGHSGANVLTF. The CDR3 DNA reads TGTGCCAGCAAAATCGGACATTCTGGGGCCAACGTCCTGACTTTC.

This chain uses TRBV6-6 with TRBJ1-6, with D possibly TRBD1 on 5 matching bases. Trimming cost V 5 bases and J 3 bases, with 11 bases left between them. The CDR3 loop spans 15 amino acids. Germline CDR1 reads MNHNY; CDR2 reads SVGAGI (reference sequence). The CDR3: CASSPGHLYNSPLHF. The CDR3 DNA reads TGTGCCAGCAGTCCCGGACACCTCTATAATTCACCCCTCCACTTT.

As DNA, the CDR3 is TGCAGCGTCCTGGACACTTCAACTGGGGCCAACGTCCTGACTTTC. Its protein product is CSVLDTSTGANVLTF. This chain joins TRBV29-1 and TRBJ2-6; D possibly corresponds to TRBD1 (5 bases). There are 15 residues in the CDR3. V lost 6 bases to trimming and J lost 2 bases, with 14 bases between them. The germline V gene has CDR1 SQVTM and CDR2 ANQGSEA.

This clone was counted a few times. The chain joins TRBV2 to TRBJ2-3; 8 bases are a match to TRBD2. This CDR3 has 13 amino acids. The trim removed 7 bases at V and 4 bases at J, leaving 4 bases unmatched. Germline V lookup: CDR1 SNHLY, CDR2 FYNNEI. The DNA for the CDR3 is TGTGCCAGCAACAGCGGGAGAGCAGATACGCAGTATTTT. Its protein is CASNSGRADTQYF.

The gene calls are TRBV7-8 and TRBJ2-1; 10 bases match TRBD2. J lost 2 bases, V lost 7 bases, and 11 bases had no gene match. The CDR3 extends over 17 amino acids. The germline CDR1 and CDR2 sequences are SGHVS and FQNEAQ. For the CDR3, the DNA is TGTGCCAGCACCCGAAGCGGACTAGCGGCCGCCTACAATGAGCAGTTCTTC. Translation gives CASTRSGLAAAYNEQFF.

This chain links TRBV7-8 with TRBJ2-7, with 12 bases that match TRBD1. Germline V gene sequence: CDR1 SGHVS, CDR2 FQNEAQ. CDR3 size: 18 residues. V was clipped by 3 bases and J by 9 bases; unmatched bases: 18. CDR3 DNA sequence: TGTGCCAGCAGCTTCAGGTCAGGAGTGGGACAGGGGGCGAGCGGGCAGTACTTC. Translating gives CASSFRSGVGQGASGQYF.

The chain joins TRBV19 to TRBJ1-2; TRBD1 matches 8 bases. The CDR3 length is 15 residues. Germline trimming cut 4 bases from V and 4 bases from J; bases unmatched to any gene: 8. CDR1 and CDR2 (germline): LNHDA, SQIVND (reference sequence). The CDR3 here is CASSNSGTGGYGYTF. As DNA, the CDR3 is TGTGCCAGTAGTAACTCCGGGACAGGAGGCTATGGCTACACCTTC. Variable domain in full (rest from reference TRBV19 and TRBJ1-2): DGGITQSPKYLFRKEGQNVTLSCEQNLNHDAMYWYRQDPGQGLRLIYYSQIVNDFQKGDIAEGYSVSREKKESFPLTVTSAQKNPTAFYLCASSNSGTGGYGYTFGSGTRLTVV.